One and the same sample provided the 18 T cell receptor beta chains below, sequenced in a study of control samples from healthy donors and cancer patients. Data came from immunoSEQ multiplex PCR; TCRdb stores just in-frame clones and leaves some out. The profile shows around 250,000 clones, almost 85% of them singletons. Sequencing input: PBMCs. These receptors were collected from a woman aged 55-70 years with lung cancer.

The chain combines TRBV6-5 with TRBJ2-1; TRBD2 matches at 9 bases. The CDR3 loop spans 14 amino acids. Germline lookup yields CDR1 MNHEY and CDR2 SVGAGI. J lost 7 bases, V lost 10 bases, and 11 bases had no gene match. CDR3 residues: CATQEGGRGNEQFF. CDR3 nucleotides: TGTGCCACACAGGAGGGCGGGAGGGGGAATGAGCAGTTCTTC.

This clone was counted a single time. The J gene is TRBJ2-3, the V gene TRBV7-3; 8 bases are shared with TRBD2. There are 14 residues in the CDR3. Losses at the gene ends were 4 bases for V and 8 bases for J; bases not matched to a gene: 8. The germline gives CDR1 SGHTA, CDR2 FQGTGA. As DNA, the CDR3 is TGTGCCAGCAGCTCCGGACTGGCGGGGGGTACGCAGTATTTT. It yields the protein CASSSGLAGGTQYF.

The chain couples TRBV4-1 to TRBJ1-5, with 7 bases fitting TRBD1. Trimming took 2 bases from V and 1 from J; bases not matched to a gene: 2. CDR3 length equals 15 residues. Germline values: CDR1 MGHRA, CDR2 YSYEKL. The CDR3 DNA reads TGCGCCAGCAGCCAAACGGACAGGAGCAATCAGCCCCAGCATTTT. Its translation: CASSQTDRSNQPQHF.

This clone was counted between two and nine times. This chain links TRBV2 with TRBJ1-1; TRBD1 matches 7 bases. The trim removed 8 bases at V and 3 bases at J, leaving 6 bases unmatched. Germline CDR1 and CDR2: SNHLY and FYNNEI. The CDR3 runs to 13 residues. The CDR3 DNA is TGTGCCAGCCGGAGGGGGCAATACACTGAAGCTTTCTTT. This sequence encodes CASRRGQYTEAFF. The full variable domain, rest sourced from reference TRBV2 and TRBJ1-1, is EPEVTQTPSHQVTQMGQEVILRCVPISNHLYFYWYRQILGQKVEFLVSFYNNEISEKSEIFDDQFSVERPDGSNFTLKIRSTKLEDSAMYFCASRRGQYTEAFFGQGTRLTVV.

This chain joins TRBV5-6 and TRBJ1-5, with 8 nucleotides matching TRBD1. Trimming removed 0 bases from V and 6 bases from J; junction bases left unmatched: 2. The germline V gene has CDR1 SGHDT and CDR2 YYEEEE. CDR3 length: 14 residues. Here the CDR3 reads CASSLGTGRQPQHF. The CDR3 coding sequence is TGTGCCAGCAGCTTGGGGACAGGGCGTCAGCCCCAGCATTTT.

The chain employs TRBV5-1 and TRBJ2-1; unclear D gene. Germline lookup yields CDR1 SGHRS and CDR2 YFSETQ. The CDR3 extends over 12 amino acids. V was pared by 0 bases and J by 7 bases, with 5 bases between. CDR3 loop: CASSLAVNEQFF. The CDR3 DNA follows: TGCGCCAGCAGCTTGGCCGTGAATGAGCAGTTCTTC.

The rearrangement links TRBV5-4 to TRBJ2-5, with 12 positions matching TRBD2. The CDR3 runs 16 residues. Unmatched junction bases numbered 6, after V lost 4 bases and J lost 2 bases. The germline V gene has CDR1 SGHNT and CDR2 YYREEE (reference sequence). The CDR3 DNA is TGTGCCAGCAGCCAGGGACTAGCGGGTCTTCAAGAGACCCAGTACTTC. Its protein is CASSQGLAGLQETQYF.

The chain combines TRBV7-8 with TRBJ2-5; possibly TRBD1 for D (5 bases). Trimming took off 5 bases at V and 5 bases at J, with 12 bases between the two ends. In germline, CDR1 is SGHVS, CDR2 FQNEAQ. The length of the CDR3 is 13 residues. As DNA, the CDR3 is TGTGCCAGCAGCATCCAGGGCAGGGAGACCCAGTACTTC. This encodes CASSIQGRETQYF. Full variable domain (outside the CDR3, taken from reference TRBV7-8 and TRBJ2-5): GAGVSQSPRYKVAKRGQDVALRCDPISGHVSLFWYQQALGQGPEFLTYFQNEAQLDKSGLPSDRFFAERPEGSVSTLKIQRTQQEDSAVYLCASSIQGRETQYFGPGTRLLVL.

CDR3 DNA: TGTGCCAGTAGTCCCACGGGACACACACCCTGGGAAAGCAATCAGCCCCAGCATTTT. Its translation is CASSPTGHTPWESNQPQHF. The rearrangement joins TRBV19 to TRBJ1-5; maybe TRBD1 (6 bases). The length of the CDR3 is 19 residues. V was trimmed by 5 bases and J by 1 base, leaving 24 bases between them. CDR1 and CDR2 from the germline V gene are LNHDA and SQIVND (reference sequence).

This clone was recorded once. Here the CDR3 DNA reads TGTGCCAGTGGGGCGAGGACAGATACGCAGTATTTT. Its translation is CASGARTDTQYF. The V and J genes are TRBV19 and TRBJ2-3, with D perhaps matching TRBD1 (5 bases). This CDR3 is 12 amino acids long. Trimming removed 8 bases from V and 3 bases from J, with 9 bases in between. CDR1 is LNHDA and CDR2 is SQIVND in the germline V gene (reference sequence).

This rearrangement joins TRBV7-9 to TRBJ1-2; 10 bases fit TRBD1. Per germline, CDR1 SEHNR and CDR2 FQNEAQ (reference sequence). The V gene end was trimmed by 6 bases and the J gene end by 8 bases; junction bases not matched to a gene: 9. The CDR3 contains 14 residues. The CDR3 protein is CASSPDRGRGGYTF. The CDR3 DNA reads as TGTGCCAGCAGTCCAGACAGGGGGCGGGGCGGCTACACCTTC.

The CDR3 DNA is TGTGCCAGCAGTCCATCTCGGAGGAATGAGCAGTTCTTC. It yields the protein CASSPSRRNEQFF. V is TRBV12-3 or TRBV12-4 and J is TRBJ2-1; possibly TRBD2 for D (5 bases). The ends were cut back, 5 bases at V and 7 bases at J, with 12 bases in the middle. The CDR3 covers 13 residues.

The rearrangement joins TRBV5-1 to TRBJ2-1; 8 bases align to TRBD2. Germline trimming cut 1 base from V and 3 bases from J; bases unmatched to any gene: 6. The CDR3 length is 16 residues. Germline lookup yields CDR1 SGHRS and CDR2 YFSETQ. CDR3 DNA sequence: TGCGCCAGCAGCTTGCAAGCGGGAGTTCGCTACAATGAGCAGTTCTTC. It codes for CASSLQAGVRYNEQFF.

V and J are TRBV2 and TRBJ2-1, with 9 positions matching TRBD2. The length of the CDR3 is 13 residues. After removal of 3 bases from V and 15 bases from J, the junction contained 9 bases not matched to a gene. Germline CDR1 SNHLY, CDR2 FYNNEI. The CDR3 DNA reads TGTGCCAGCAGTGACCAGCGGGGGGCTAGGGGGTTCTTC. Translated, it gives CASSDQRGARGFF.

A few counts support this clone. The CDR3 loop is CASSRSGEQYF. CDR3 coding DNA: TGTGCCAGCAGCCGCTCCGGGGAGCAGTACTTC. V and J are TRBV3-1 (or the pseudogene TRBV3-2) and TRBJ2-7; D not resolved. V was trimmed by 4 bases and J by 7 bases, leaving 8 bases between them. The CDR3 covers 11 residues. Germline V lookup: CDR1 LGHDT, CDR2 YNNKEL (reference sequence).

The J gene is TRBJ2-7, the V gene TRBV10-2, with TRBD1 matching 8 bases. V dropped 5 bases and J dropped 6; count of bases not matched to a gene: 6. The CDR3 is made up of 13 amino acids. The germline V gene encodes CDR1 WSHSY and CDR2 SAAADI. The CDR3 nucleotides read TGCGCCAGCAGTTTGGACAGGGCTAGCGAGCAGTACTTC. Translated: CASSLDRASEQYF.

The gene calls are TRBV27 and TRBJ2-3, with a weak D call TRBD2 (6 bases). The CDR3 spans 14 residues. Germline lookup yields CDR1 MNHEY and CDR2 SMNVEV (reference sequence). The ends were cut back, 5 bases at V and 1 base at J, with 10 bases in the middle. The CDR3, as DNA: TGTGCCAGCAGTGGAGGGACCCGCACAGATACGCAGTATTTT. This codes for CASSGGTRTDTQYF.

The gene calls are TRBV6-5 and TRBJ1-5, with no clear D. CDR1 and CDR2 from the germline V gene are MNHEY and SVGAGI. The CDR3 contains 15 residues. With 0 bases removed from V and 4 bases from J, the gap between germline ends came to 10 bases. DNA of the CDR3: TGTGCCAGCAGTTACTCGCACTTACTAAATCAGCCCCAGCATTTT. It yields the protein CASSYSHLLNQPQHF.